This T cell receptor beta chain emerged from a study of blood T cell repertoires in COVID-19. The data were produced by immunoSEQ multiplex PCR, yet TCRdb's version contains in-frame clones alone and is incomplete. The sample lists about 15,000 clones, roughly 75% occurring once. The CDR3 length is 14 residues. Per germline, CDR1 SQVTM and CDR2 ANQGSEA. Trimming took off 7 bases at V and 0 bases at J, with 12 bases between the two ends. The sample taken for sequencing was peripheral blood. This TCR derives from a boy younger than 10 with active or convalescent COVID-19. The rearrangement links TRBV29-1 to TRBJ2-2; D might be TRBD1 (6 bases). The CDR3 loop is CSALGQSNTGELFF. The CDR3 DNA follows: TGCAGCGCCTTAGGACAGTCGAACACCGGGGAGCTGTTTTTT.